The present T cell receptor beta chain was sequenced within a study of identical twins. A universal primer site was created by template switching, with the cDNA bearing unique molecular identifiers. Each CDR3 protein gets one entry after TCRdb re-called the 5' RACE reads with MiXCR. Of more than 650,000 distinct CDR3 sequences detected, roughly 6% appear once; the ten largest clones hold about 2%. Trimming pared 5 bases from V and 2 bases from J, leaving 18 bases between. The germline gives CDR1 MDHEN, CDR2 SYDVKM. The CDR3 is made up of 16 amino acids. The V gene is TRBV28, the J gene TRBJ2-5; D call uncertain. The sequencing sample was made of naive T cells sorted from blood. This clonotype was obtained from a man aged 18 to 29 in good health. CDR3 sequence: CASSLRSGWPQETQYF. The CDR3 coding sequence is TGTGCCAGCAGTCTCCGCTCAGGCTGGCCACAAGAGACCCAGTACTTC.